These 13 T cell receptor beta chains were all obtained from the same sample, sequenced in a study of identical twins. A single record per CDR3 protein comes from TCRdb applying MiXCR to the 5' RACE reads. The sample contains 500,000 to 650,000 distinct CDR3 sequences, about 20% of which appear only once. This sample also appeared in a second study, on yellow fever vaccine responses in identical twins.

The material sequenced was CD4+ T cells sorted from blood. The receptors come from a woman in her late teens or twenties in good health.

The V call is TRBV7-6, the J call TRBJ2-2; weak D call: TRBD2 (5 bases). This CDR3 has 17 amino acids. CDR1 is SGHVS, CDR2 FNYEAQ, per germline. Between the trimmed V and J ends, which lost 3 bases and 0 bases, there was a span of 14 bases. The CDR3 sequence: CASSFNPRTANTGELFF. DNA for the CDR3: TGTGCCAGCAGCTTTAATCCCCGGACTGCGAACACCGGGGAGCTGTTTTTT.

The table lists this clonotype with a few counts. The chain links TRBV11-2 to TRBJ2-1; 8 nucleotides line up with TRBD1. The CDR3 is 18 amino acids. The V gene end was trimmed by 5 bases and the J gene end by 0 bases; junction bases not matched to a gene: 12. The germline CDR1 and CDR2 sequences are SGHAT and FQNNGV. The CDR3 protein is CASSPIKRQGSSYNEQFF. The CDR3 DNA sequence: TGTGCCAGCAGCCCCATCAAGAGACAGGGGAGCTCCTACAATGAGCAGTTCTTC.

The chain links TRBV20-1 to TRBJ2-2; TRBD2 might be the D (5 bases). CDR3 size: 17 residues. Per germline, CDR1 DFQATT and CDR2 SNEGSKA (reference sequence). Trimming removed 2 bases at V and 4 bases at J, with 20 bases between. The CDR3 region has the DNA TGCAGTGCTAGAAGGCGAAACGGGGATCGTGGCACCGGGGAGCTGTTTTTT. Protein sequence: CSARRRNGDRGTGELFF.

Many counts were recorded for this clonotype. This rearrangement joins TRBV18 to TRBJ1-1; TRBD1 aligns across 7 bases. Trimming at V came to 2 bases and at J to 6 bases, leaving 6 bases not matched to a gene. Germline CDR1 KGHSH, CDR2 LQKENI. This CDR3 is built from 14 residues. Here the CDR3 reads CASSPTTGESEAFF. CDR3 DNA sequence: TGTGCCAGCTCACCAACTACAGGGGAATCTGAAGCTTTCTTT.

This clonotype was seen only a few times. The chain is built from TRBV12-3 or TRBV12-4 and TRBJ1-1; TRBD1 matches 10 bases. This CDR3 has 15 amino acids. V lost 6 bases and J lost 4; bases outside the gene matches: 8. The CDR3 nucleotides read TGTGCCAGCAGCCCGACAGGGGGCGGGAGCACTGAAGCTTTCTTT. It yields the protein CASSPTGGGSTEAFF.

This chain's CDR3 is CASSPPRERGAYNEQFF. In nucleotides, the CDR3 is TGTGCCAGCAGCCCCCCCCGAGAGCGGGGTGCCTACAATGAGCAGTTCTTC. The J gene is TRBJ2-1, the V gene TRBV11-3; TRBD2 aligns across 7 bases. The length of the CDR3 is 17 residues. Germline V CDR1 and CDR2: SGHNT, YENEEA. V was pared by 5 bases and J by 2 bases, with 12 bases of the junction left unmatched.

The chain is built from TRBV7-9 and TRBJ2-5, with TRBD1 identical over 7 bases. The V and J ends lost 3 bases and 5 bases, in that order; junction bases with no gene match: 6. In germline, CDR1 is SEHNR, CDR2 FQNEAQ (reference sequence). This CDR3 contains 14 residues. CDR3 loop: CASSLQGDRETQYF. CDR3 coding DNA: TGTGCCAGCAGCTTGCAGGGGGATAGGGAGACCCAGTACTTC. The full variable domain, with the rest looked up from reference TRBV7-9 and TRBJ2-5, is DTGVSQNPRHKITKRGQNVTFRCDPISEHNRLYWYRQTLGQGPEFLTYFQNEAQLEKSRLLSDRFSAERPKGSFSTLEIQRTEQGDSAMYLCASSLQGDRETQYFGPGTRLLVL.

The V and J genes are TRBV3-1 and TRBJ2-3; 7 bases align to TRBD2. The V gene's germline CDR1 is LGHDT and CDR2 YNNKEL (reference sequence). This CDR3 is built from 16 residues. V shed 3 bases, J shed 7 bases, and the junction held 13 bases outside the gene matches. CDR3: CASSQTPTSFPNTQYF. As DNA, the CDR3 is TGTGCCAGCAGCCAGACTCCGACTAGCTTCCCCAATACGCAGTATTTT.

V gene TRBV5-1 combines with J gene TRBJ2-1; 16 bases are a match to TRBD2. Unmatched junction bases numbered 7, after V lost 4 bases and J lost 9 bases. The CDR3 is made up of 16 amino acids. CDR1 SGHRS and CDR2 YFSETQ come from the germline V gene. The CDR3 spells CASSQGLAGGPFEQFF. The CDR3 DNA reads TGCGCCAGCAGCCAGGGACTAGCGGGAGGGCCTTTTGAGCAGTTCTTC. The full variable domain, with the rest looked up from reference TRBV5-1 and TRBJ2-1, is KAGVTQTPRYLIKTRGQQVTLSCSPISGHRSVSWYQQTPGQGLQFLFEYFSETQRNKGNFPGRFSGRQFSNSRSEMNVSTLELGDSALYLCASSQGLAGGPFEQFFGPGTRLTVL.

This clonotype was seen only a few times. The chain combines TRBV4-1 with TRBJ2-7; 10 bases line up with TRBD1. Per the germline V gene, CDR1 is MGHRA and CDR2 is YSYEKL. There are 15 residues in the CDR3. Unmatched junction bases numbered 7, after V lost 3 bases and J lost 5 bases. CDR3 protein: CASSHPGQGSNEQYF. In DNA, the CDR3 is TGCGCCAGCAGCCATCCGGGACAGGGGAGCAACGAGCAGTACTTC.

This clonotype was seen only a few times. Here the CDR3 DNA reads TGTGCCAGCAGGGGGGGACGGCACACCGGGGAGCTGTTTTTT. This codes for CASRGGRHTGELFF. The chain links TRBV12-3 or TRBV12-4 to TRBJ2-2, with D possibly TRBD2 on 6 matching bases. The length of the CDR3 is 14 residues. Trimming took off 6 bases at V and 3 bases at J, with 11 bases between the two ends.

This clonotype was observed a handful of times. The CDR3: CASSYAGLAENEQFF. The CDR3 DNA reads TGTGCCAGCAGTTACGCGGGACTAGCGGAAAATGAGCAGTTCTTC. This chain links TRBV6-5 with TRBJ2-1, with TRBD2 matching over 11 bases. Per the germline V gene, CDR1 is MNHEY and CDR2 is SVGAGI. This CDR3 comprises 15 residues. Trimming at V came to 2 bases and at J to 7 bases, leaving 4 bases not matched to a gene.

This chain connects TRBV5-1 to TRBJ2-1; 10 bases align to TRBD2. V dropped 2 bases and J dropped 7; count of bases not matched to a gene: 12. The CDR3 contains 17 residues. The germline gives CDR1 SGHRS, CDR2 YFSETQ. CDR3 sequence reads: CASSFVTSGTSGNEQFF. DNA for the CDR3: TGCGCCAGCAGCTTTGTTACTAGCGGGACCTCGGGAAATGAGCAGTTCTTC.